These 19 T cell receptor beta chains were all obtained from the same sample, sequenced in a study of cytomegalovirus exposure and HLA in healthy donors. PCR amplification relied on 60 Vbeta primers (plus 13 Jbeta primers). TCRdb keeps only in-frame clones here, not all; method: immunoSEQ multiplex PCR. The sample lists around 150,000 clones; roughly four fifths were seen once. What was sequenced was PBMCs. The receptors derive from a male donor in good health and CMV-seronegative.

The chain has TRBV18 and TRBJ2-1; 9 nucleotides agree with TRBD1. CDR1 and CDR2 from the germline V gene are KGHSH and LQKENI. CDR3 length equals 15 residues. Trimming cost V 3 bases and J 5 bases; bases outside gene matches: 5. The CDR3 DNA follows: TGTGCCAGCTCACCCCGACAGGGGGAGCACAATGAGCAGTTCTTC. This sequence encodes CASSPRQGEHNEQFF.

J is TRBJ1-5 and V is TRBV19; D gene unclear. Germline assignment: CDR1 LNHDA and CDR2 SQIVND (reference sequence). Trimming stripped 4 bases from V and 4 bases from J, with 17 bases between. This CDR3 is 16 amino acids long. CDR3 loop: CASSTLSSLGNQPQHF. DNA for the CDR3: TGTGCCAGTAGTACCCTTAGCTCTCTAGGTAATCAGCCCCAGCATTTT.

The rearrangement links TRBV18 to TRBJ2-7; no clear D. The CDR3 contains 12 residues. CDR1 and CDR2 from the germline V gene are KGHSH and LQKENI. V was cut by 3 bases and J by 7 bases, with 10 bases left in between. CDR3 sequence (DNA): TGTGCCAGCTCACCGGTGTCTGAGGAGCAGTACTTC. It specifies CASSPVSEEQYF.

Only one count was recorded for this clone. The chain combines TRBV4-2 with TRBJ2-1; 7 nucleotides agree with TRBD2. Germline assignment: CDR1 LGHNA and CDR2 YNFKEQ. J was trimmed by 16 bases and V by 2 bases; bases with no gene match: 17. The CDR3 is 15 residues long. The CDR3 DNA follows: TGTGCCAGCAGCCAACGTTCTAGCGGCGCCACCCTTCACTTCTTC. It specifies CASSQRSSGATLHFF.

A single count supports this clone. The rearrangement links TRBV6-6 to TRBJ2-2, with 9 bases lining up with TRBD2. Germline lookup yields CDR1 MNHNY and CDR2 SVGAGI (reference sequence). Germline trimming cut 6 bases from V and 4 bases from J; bases unmatched to any gene: 6. The CDR3 has 15 residues. DNA of the CDR3: TGTGCCAGCAGGCGTCTAGCGGGGTCCACCGGGGAGCTGTTTTTT. This codes for CASRRLAGSTGELFF.

This clone has only a few counts. V gene TRBV28 combines with J gene TRBJ2-7; possible D gene TRBD2, 7 bases. The CDR3 has 17 amino acids. The ends were cut back, 4 bases at V and 3 bases at J, with 22 bases in the middle. The germline CDR1 and CDR2 sequences are MDHEN and SYDVKM. As DNA, the CDR3 is TGTGCCAGCAGTTCTACTATGAGGGGGGGTGGGGGCTACGAGCAGTACTTC. Encoded protein: CASSSTMRGGGGYEQYF.

The rearrangement joins TRBV6-1 to TRBJ2-1; 7 bases match TRBD2. V lost 6 bases, J lost 4 bases, and 9 bases stayed unmatched. This CDR3 spans 15 amino acids. The germline V gene has CDR1 MNHNS and CDR2 SASEGT. Written as DNA, the CDR3 is TGTGCCAGCAGGCCTCATACTAGCGTATACAATGAGCAGTTCTTC. Its protein is CASRPHTSVYNEQFF.

V usage is TRBV5-8 and J usage is TRBJ2-5; 7 bases agree with TRBD2. The CDR3 length is 14 residues. After removal of 4 bases from V and 5 bases from J, the junction contained 8 bases not matched to a gene. Germline V gene lookup returns CDR1 SGHTS and CDR2 YDEGEE. CDR3 DNA: TGTGCCAGCAGCGGTTACGCACTAGCGGAGACCCAGTACTTC. Its protein product is CASSGYALAETQYF.

V gene TRBV7-8 combines with J gene TRBJ2-1; D possibly corresponds to TRBD2 (6 bases). Per the germline V gene, CDR1 is SGHVS and CDR2 is FQNEAQ. The CDR3 sequence is 17 residues long. Trimming removed 4 bases from V and 3 bases from J, with 19 bases in between. CDR3 protein: CASSSPPGSDYYNEQFF. DNA for the CDR3: TGTGCCAGCAGCTCTCCCCCCGGGAGCGATTACTACAATGAGCAGTTCTTC.

The V and J genes are TRBV15 and TRBJ2-7, with D tentatively TRBD1 (6 bases). From germline, CDR1 is LNHNV and CDR2 YYDKDF (reference sequence). The CDR3 totals 15 residues. Deletions cut 3 bases from V and 5 bases from J, with 17 bases between. The CDR3 is CATSREQGWQNEQYF. CDR3 DNA: TGTGCCACCAGCAGGGAACAGGGTTGGCAGAACGAGCAGTACTTC.

The V and J genes are TRBV4-1 and TRBJ2-7; D is possibly TRBD1 (7 bases). In germline, CDR1 is MGHRA, CDR2 YSYEKL. V gave up 0 bases and J gave up 5 bases, with 14 bases separating them. CDR3 length equals 15 residues. The CDR3 loop reads CASSQDGTRGDEQYF. DNA for the CDR3: TGCGCCAGCAGCCAAGATGGTACCAGGGGGGACGAGCAGTACTTC.

J is TRBJ1-2 and V is TRBV28; D possibly corresponds to TRBD1 (5 bases). The CDR3 length is 12 residues. Germline V gives CDR1 MDHEN, CDR2 SYDVKM. The V and J ends lost 7 bases and 8 bases respectively, with 14 bases between them. The CDR3 region has the DNA TGTGCCAGCACCGGTGGGACTGGGGGCTACACCTTC. Residues: CASTGGTGGYTF.

This chain joins TRBV11-1 and TRBJ2-2; D gene uncertain. Germline lookup yields CDR1 SGHAT and CDR2 FQDESV (reference sequence). V lost 11 bases and J lost 5, with 18 bases in between. The CDR3 has 14 residues. The CDR3, as DNA: TGTGCCCCCAGCCCCCCCGTCGGGACCGGGGAGCTGTTTTTT. Amino acid sequence: CAPSPPVGTGELFF.

The rearrangement uses TRBV5-4 and TRBJ2-1, with a weak D call TRBD2 (6 bases). With 4 bases removed from V and 2 bases from J, the gap between germline ends came to 10 bases. Germline V gene lookup returns CDR1 SGHNT and CDR2 YYREEE (reference sequence). The CDR3 length is 14 residues. CDR3 nucleotides: TGTGCCAGCAGCGTCGGGACTCCCTACAATGAGCAGTTCTTC. This translates into CASSVGTPYNEQFF. Together with reference TRBV5-4 and TRBJ2-1, the CDR3 gives the full variable domain: ETGVTQSPTHLIKTRGQQVTLRCSSQSGHNTVSWYQQALGQGPQFIFQYYREEENGRGNFPPRFSGLQFPNYSSELNVNALELDDSALYLCASSVGTPYNEQFFGPGTRLTVL.

The chain links TRBV6-5 to TRBJ2-5; 10 positions agree with TRBD2. Germline V CDR1 and CDR2: MNHEY, SVGAGI. This CDR3 has 14 residues. The ends lost 6 bases at V and 5 bases at J; junction bases unmatched: 6. The CDR3: CASRPAGGPETQYF. As DNA, the CDR3 is TGTGCCAGCAGACCAGCGGGAGGGCCGGAGACCCAGTACTTC.

This clone occurred once. Mismatch with germline at one junction end may stem from a read error. The gene calls are TRBV25-1 and TRBJ2-7, with 7 bases matching TRBD2. The CDR3 is made up of 17 amino acids. Germline CDR1 and CDR2: MGHDK and SYGVNS. The CDR3: CASSRTTLTSASHEQYF. CDR3 sequence (DNA): TGTGCCAGCAGTCGAACTACTTTAACTAGCGCCTCCCACGAGCAGTACTTC.

On this clone: The same CDR3 arises from other DNA sequences in this sample as well. V and J are TRBV4-3 and TRBJ2-7; D gene ambiguous. The germline CDR1 and CDR2 sequences are LGHNA and YSLEER. The V end was cut by 0 bases, the J end by 0 bases, with 12 bases between. This CDR3 has 16 residues. The CDR3 sequence: CASSQDSGSSSYEQYF. The CDR3 nucleotides are TGCGCCAGCAGCCAAGATTCTGGCTCCAGCTCCTACGAGCAGTACTTC.

The chain recombines TRBV9 with TRBJ2-5, with D perhaps matching TRBD2 (6 bases). Germline V gene lookup returns CDR1 SGDLS and CDR2 YYNGEE. The CDR3 is made up of 15 amino acids. V was trimmed by 0 bases and J by 5 bases, leaving 14 bases between them. The chain's CDR3 is CASSVGAWREETQYF. DNA of the CDR3: TGTGCCAGCAGCGTAGGTGCTTGGAGGGAGGAGACCCAGTACTTC.

This clone was recorded once. This sequence joins TRBV5-1 and TRBJ1-2, with 8 nucleotides matching TRBD1. Unmatched junction bases numbered 5, after V lost 4 bases and J lost 3 bases. Per the germline V gene, CDR1 is SGHRS and CDR2 is YFSETQ. The CDR3 runs to 14 residues. The CDR3 is CASSTSQGDYGYTF. The CDR3 DNA reads as TGCGCCAGCAGCACCTCACAGGGGGACTATGGCTACACCTTC.